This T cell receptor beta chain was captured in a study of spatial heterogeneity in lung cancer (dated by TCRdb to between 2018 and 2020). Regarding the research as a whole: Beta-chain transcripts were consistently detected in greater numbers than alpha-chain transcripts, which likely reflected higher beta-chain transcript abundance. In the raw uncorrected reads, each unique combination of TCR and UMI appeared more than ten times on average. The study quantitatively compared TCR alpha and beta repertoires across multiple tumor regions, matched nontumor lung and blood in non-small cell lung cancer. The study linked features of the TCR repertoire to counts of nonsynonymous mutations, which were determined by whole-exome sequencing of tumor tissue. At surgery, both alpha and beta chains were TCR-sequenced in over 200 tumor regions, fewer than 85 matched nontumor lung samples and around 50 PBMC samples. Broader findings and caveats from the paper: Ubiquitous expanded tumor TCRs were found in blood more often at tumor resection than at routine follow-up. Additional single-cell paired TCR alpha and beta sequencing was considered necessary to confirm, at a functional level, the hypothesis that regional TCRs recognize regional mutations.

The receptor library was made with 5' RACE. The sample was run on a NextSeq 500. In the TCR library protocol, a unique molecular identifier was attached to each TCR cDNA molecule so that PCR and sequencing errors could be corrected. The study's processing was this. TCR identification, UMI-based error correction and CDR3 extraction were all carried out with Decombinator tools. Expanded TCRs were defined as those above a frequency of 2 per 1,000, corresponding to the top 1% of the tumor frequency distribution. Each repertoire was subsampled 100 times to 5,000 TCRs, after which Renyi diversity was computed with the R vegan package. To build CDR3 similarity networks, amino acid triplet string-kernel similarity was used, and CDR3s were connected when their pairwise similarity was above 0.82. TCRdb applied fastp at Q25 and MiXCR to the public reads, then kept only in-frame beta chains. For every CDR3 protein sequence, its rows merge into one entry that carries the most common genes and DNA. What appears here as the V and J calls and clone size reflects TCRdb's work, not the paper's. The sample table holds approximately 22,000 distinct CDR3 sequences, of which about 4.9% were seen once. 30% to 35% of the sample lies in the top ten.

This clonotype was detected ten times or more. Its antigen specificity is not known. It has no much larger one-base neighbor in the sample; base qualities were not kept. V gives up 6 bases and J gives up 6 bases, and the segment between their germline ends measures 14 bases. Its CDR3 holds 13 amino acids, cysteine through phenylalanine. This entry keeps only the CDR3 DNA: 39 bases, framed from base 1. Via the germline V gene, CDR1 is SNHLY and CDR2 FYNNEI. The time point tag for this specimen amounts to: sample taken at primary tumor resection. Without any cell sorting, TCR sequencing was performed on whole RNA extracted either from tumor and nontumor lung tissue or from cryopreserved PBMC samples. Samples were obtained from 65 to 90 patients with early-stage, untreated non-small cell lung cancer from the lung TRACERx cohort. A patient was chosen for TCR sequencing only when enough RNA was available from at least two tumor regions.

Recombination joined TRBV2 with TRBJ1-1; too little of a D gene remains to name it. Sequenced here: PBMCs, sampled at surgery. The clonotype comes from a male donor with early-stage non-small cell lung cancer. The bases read TGTGCCAGCAGCACTCGGTGGGCAGCTGAAGCTTTCTTT. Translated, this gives CASSTRWAAEAFF.